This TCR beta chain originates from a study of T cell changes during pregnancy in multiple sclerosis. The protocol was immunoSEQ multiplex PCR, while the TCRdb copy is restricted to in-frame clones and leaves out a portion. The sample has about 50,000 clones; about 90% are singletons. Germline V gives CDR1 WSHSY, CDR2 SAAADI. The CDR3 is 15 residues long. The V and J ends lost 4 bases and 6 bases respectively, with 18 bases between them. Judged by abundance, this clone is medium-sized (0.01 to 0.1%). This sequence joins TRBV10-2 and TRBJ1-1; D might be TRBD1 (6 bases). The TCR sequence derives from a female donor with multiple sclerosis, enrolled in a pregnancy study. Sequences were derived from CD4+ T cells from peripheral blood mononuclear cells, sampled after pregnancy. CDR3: CASSAFTGLGSEAFF. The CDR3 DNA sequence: TGCGCCAGCAGTGCATTTACAGGGTTAGGGTCTGAAGCTTTCTTT.